Listed below are T cell receptor beta chains from one sample, sequenced in a study of blood T cell repertoires in COVID-19. TCRdb's copy holds only in-frame clones and misses some; the assay was immunoSEQ multiplex PCR. The sample holds 300,000 to 450,000 clones; roughly 86% are singletons and the top ten take just over 1%. Sequenced: PBMCs or T cells enriched from blood (not recorded which). The source of these receptors is a woman under 40 who had been exposed to COVID-19. Both conserved end residues are part of each CDR3. Fields, in order: J gene, D gene, V gene, CDR3 length, clone size, CDR3 protein, CDR3 DNA. The D gene is left open where the match is weak. Clone size is not always given. Where it is, it says once, few, many or a class for expanded clones.

TRBJ2-7 | NA | TRBV20-1 | 14 | once | CSASGRRAHYEQYF | TGCAGTGCTAGTGGGAGGAGGGCCCACTACGAGCAGTACTTC
TRBJ2-7 | TRBD1 | TRBV5-1 | 15 | NA | CASSLAGQGAREQYF | TGCGCCAGCAGCTTGGCTGGACAGGGGGCCAGGGAGCAGTACTTC
TRBJ2-7 | TRBD2 | TRBV27 | 17 | NA | CASSSSLGSGAPYEQYF | TGTGCCAGCAGTTCCTCCCTTGGTAGCGGGGCTCCCTACGAGCAGTACTTC
TRBJ1-4 | NA | TRBV18 | 13 | NA | CASSLGGGEKLFF | TGTGCCAGCTCCCTAGGTGGAGGCGAAAAACTGTTTTTT
TRBJ1-2 | TRBD1 | TRBV9 | 16 | NA | CASSVGTGEWNYGYTF | TGTGCCAGCAGCGTAGGGACAGGGGAATGGAACTATGGCTACACCTTC
TRBJ1-4 | NA | TRBV19 | 14 | NA | CASSIGTGHEKLFF | TGTGCCAGTAGTATCGGCACAGGGCATGAAAAACTGTTTTTT
TRBJ1-5 | TRBD1 | TRBV2 | 15 | NA | CASRLTDRENQPQHF | TGTGCCAGCAGACTCACGGACAGGGAGAATCAGCCCCAGCATTTT
TRBJ2-7 | TRBD2 | TRBV19 | 14 | NA | CASSEAGPTYEQYF | TGTGCCAGTAGCGAAGCGGGGCCGACCTACGAGCAGTACTTC
TRBJ1-4 | NA | TRBV15 | 15 | NA | CATSRDRGADEKLFF | TGTGCCACCAGCAGAGATCGGGGGGCAGATGAAAAACTGTTTTTT
TRBJ1-1 | TRBD1 | TRBV30 | 16 | NA | CAWNNPTGGMNTEAFF | TGTGCCTGGAACAACCCGACAGGGGGAATGAACACTGAAGCTTTCTTT
TRBJ1-2 | NA | TRBV9 | 12 | NA | CASSADSYGYTF | TGTGCCAGCAGCGCTGACAGCTATGGCTACACCTTC
TRBJ1-5 | NA | TRBV4-1 | 15 | NA | CASSQDQGGNQPQHF | TGCGCCAGCAGCCAAGATCAAGGGGGCAATCAGCCCCAGCATTTT
TRBJ1-1 | NA | TRBV5-1 | 14 | NA | CASSPPGFDTEAFF | TGCGCCAGCAGCCCCCCGGGATTTGACACTGAAGCTTTCTTT
TRBJ2-7 | NA | TRBV6-1 | 14 | few | CASSDTQGLYEQYF | TGTGCCAGCAGTGACACACAGGGACTATACGAGCAGTACTTC
TRBJ2-2 | NA | TRBV5-1 | 17 | once | CASSDYPVTSATGELFF | TGCGCCAGCAGCGATTACCCGGTGACATCGGCCACCGGGGAGCTGTTTTTT
TRBJ2-1 | NA | TRBV6-5 | 14 | few | CASSYSTVGMEQFF | TGTGCCAGCAGTTACTCGACAGTAGGAATGGAGCAGTTCTTC
TRBJ1-1 | TRBD1 | TRBV30 | 13 | NA | CAWRGGQGREAFF | TGTGCCTGGAGAGGTGGACAGGGGAGGGAAGCTTTCTTT
TRBJ2-1 | TRBD1 | TRBV10-1 | 16 | NA | CASSDSGTGSYNEQFF | TGCGCCAGCAGTGACTCCGGGACAGGGAGCTACAATGAGCAGTTCTTC
TRBJ1-1 | NA | TRBV28 | 13 | NA | CASSFSLNTEAFF | TGTGCCAGCAGTTTCTCGTTGAACACTGAAGCTTTCTTT
TRBJ1-1 | NA | TRBV28 | 16 | NA | CASSVEALNMNTEAFF | TGTGCCAGCAGTGTGGAGGCCCTGAACATGAACACTGAAGCTTTCTTT
TRBJ2-5 | TRBD2 | TRBV4-1 | 16 | NA | CASSQDLAGHQETQYF | TGCGCCAGCAGCCAAGATCTAGCGGGACACCAAGAGACCCAGTACTTC
TRBJ1-1 | NA | TRBV12-3/TRBV12-4 | 13 | NA | CASSFGGFTEAFF | TGTGCCAGCAGTTTTGGAGGGTTCACTGAAGCTTTCTTT
TRBJ2-1 | TRBD1 | TRBV3-1/TRBV3-2 | 13 | NA | CASSRQGMGEQFF | TGTGCCAGCAGCCGACAGGGTATGGGTGAGCAGTTCTTC
TRBJ2-1 | NA | TRBV4-1 | 16 | NA | CASSQDGGTVYNEQFF | TGCGCCAGCAGCCAAGATGGGGGGACAGTTTACAATGAGCAGTTCTTC
TRBJ2-2 | NA | TRBV11-2 | 12 | NA | CASSLGPGELFF | TGTGCCAGCAGCTTAGGGCCCGGGGAGCTGTTTTTT
TRBJ2-2 | TRBD2 | TRBV7-3 | 14 | NA | CASSFASGRSELFF | TGTGCCAGCAGCTTCGCTAGCGGGAGGAGCGAGCTGTTTTTT
TRBJ2-6 | TRBD1 | TRBV7-2 | 19 | NA | CASGRPGRQGPTGANVLTF | TGTGCCAGCGGCCGGCCCGGAAGACAGGGGCCGACTGGGGCCAACGTCCTGACTTTC
TRBJ1-6 | NA | TRBV21-1 | 16 | once | CASNNLSDRDFPPLHF | TGTGCCAGCAACAATCTGTCGGACAGGGATTTTCCACCCCTCCACTTT
TRBJ1-3 | NA | TRBV7-2 | 17 | NA | CASSSYPTGNFANTIYF | TGTGCCAGCAGCTCGTACCCAACAGGGAATTTCGCGAACACCATATATTTT
TRBJ2-7 | NA | TRBV19 | 14 | NA | CASSIDGGTYEQYF | TGTGCCAGTAGTATAGACGGCGGAACCTACGAGCAGTACTTC
TRBJ2-1 | TRBD2 | TRBV4-2 | 15 | NA | CASSPLAGVDNEQFF | TGTGCCAGCAGCCCCCTAGCGGGAGTTGATAATGAGCAGTTCTTC
TRBJ1-2 | NA | TRBV28 | 15 | NA | CASSLLYRESYGYTF | TGTGCCAGCAGTTTACTTTACCGGGAAAGCTATGGCTACACCTTC
TRBJ1-1 | NA | TRBV9 | 15 | NA | CASQSLTGIPGEAFF | TGTGCCAGCCAATCCCTCACAGGGATCCCTGGTGAAGCTTTCTTT
TRBJ2-7 | TRBD2 | TRBV9 | 17 | NA | CASSVSSGRSPTYEQYF | TGTGCCAGCAGCGTTAGTAGCGGGAGGTCTCCTACCTACGAGCAGTACTTC